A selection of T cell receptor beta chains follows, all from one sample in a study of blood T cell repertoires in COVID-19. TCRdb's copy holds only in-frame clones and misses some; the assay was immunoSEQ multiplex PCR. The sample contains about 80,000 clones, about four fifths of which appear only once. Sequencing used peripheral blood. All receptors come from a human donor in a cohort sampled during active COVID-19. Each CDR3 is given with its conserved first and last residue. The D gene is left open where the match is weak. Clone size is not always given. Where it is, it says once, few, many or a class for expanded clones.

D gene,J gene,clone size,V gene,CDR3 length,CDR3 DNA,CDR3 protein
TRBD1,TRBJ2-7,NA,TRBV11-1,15,TGTGCCAGCAGCTTATCGGGACAGGGAACCTACGAGCAGTACTTC,CASSLSGQGTYEQYF
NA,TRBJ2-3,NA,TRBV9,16,TGTGCCAGCAGCGGCCGGGGAGACCATAGCACAGATACGCAGTATTTT,CASSGRGDHSTDTQYF
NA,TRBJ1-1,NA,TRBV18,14,TGTGCCAGCTCACCAAACAGATTTTACACTGAAGCTTTCTTT,CASSPNRFYTEAFF
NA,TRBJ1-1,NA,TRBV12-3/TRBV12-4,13,TGTGCCAGCAGTGTCAGGGGGAACACTGAAGCTTTCTTT,CASSVRGNTEAFF
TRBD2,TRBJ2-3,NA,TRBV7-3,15,TGTGCCAGCAGCTCAGGGACTAGCTTAACAGATACGCAGTATTTT,CASSSGTSLTDTQYF
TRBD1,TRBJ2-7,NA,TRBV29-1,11,TGCAGCGTTGGACAGGGTAACGAGCAGTACTTC,CSVGQGNEQYF
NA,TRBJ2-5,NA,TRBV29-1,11,TGCAGCGTTTCGCGTCAAGAGACCCAGTACTTC,CSVSRQETQYF
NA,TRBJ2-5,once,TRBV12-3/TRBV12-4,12,TGTGCCAGCAGTTTAACTGGAGAGACCCAGTACTTC,CASSLTGETQYF
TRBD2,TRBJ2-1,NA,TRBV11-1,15,TGTGCCAGCAGCCTGGGGGGGGTCTCCTACAATGAGCAGTTCTTC,CASSLGGVSYNEQFF
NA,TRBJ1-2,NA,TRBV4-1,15,TGCGCCAGCAGCCAAGGAGGCCAGGGGTCCATGGGCTACACCTTC,CASSQGGQGSMGYTF
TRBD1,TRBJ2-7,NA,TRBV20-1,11,TGCAGTGGGGACAGGGGCATCGAGCAGTACTTC,CSGDRGIEQYF
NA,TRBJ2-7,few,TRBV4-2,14,TGTGCCAGCAGCCGGGACACCCACACCTACGAGCAGTACTTC,CASSRDTHTYEQYF
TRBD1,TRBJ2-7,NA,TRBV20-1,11,TGCAGTGCCTCGGACAGGCTGGAGCAGTACTTC,CSASDRLEQYF
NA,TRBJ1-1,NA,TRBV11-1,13,TGTGCCAGCAGCTTATCGTATGTCACTGAAGCTTTCTTT,CASSLSYVTEAFF
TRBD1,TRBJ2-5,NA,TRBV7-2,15,TGTGCCAGCAGCCAGGGACAGGGGGGCGGAGAGACCCAGTACTTC,CASSQGQGGGETQYF
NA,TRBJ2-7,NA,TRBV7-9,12,TGTGCCAGCAGCTTAACGGCCTACGAGCAGTACTTC,CASSLTAYEQYF
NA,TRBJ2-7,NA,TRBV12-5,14,TGTGCTAGTGCCTCGGGGGACGGGATATCCGCGCAGTACTTC,CASASGDGISAQYF
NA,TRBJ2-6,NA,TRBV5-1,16,TGCGCCAGCAGCTATGGAGAAACCTCTGGGGCCAACGTCCTGACTTTC,CASSYGETSGANVLTF
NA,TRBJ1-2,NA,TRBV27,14,TGTGCCAGCAGCCCCCAAGTACAGGCCTATGGCTACACCTTC,CASSPQVQAYGYTF
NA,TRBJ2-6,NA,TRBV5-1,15,TGCGCCAGCAGCCCCACGGGGACTGGGGCCAACGTCCTGACTTTC,CASSPTGTGANVLTF
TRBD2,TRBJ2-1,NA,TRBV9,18,TGTGCCAGCAGCTCCTGGACTAGCGGGAGGAGCTCCTACAATGAGCAGTTCTTC,CASSSWTSGRSSYNEQFF
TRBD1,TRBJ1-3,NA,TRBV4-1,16,TGCGCCAGCAGCCAAAAGGACAGGGGTAGTGGAAACACCATATATTTT,CASSQKDRGSGNTIYF
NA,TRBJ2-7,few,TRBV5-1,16,TGCGCCAGCAGCTGGGGTTCTAGCGCGTTTAACTACGAGCAGTACTTC,CASSWGSSAFNYEQYF
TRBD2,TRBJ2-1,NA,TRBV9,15,TGTGCCAGCAGCCCCGGGACTAGCGGTCGCGATGAGCAGTTCTTC,CASSPGTSGRDEQFF
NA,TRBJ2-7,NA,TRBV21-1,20,TGTGCCAGCAGCAAAGTAGGGGGTCGGACTAGCGGGAGGTCTGCGGGGGAGCAGTACTTC,CASSKVGGRTSGRSAGEQYF
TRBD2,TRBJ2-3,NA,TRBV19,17,TGTGCCAGTAGTAGGCCCTTAAGCGGGAGGAATCTAGATACGCAGTATTTT,CASSRPLSGRNLDTQYF
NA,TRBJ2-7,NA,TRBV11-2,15,TGTGCCAGCAGCTTAGGGGCAGCCCGCTCCTACGAGCAGTACTTC,CASSLGAARSYEQYF
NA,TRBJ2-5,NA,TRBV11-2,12,TGTGCCAGCAGCTCCACTAGCTTGACCCAGTACTTC,CASSSTSLTQYF
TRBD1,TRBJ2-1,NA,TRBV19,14,TGTGCCAGTCGCTCCCGGACAGGGACCAATGAGCAGTTCTTC,CASRSRTGTNEQFF
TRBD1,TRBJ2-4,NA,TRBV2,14,TGTGCCAGCGGCTCCAGGGGGTCTGCGAACATTCAGTACTTC,CASGSRGSANIQYF
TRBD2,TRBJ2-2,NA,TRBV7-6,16,TGTGCCAGCAGCTCGCCTAGCGGGGCAAACACCGGGGAGCTGTTTTTT,CASSSPSGANTGELFF
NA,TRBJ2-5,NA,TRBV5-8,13,TGTGCCAGCAGCTCTCTAGGTCGCGAGACCCAGTACTTC,CASSSLGRETQYF
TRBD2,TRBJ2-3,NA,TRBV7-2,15,TGTGCCAGCGTCGGACTAGCGGGGGAGGGATATACGCAGTATTTT,CASVGLAGEGYTQYF
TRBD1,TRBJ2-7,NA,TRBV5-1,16,TGCGCCAGCAGCTTGGCCTCGGGGACAGGAGTGGGGGAGCAGTACTTC,CASSLASGTGVGEQYF
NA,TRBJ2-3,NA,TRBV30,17,TGTGCCTGGAGTGTAGGGACTTCCAAAACCATCACAGATACGCAGTATTTT,CAWSVGTSKTITDTQYF
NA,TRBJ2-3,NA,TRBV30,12,TGTGCCTGGAGTGAGAGGGCAGATACGCAGTATTTT,CAWSERADTQYF
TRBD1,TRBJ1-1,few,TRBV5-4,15,TGTGCCAGCAAGACACAGGGGGCACTTAACACTGAAGCTTTCTTT,CASKTQGALNTEAFF
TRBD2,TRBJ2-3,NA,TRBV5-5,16,TGTGCCAGCAGCTTGGGACTAGCGGGGGGCCTAGGGACGCAGTATTTT,CASSLGLAGGLGTQYF
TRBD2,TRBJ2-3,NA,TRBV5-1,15,TGCGCCAGCAAAGAGCGGGGGGGCCGGACAGATACGCAGTATTTT,CASKERGGRTDTQYF
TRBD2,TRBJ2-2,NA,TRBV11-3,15,TGTGCCAGCAGCTTAAGCGGACTAGTGCTCGGGGAGCTGTTTTTT,CASSLSGLVLGELFF
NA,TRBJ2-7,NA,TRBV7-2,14,TGTGCCAGCAGCTTAGCCTGGGGGCTCTACGAGCAGTACTTC,CASSLAWGLYEQYF